Presented here are 32 T cell receptor beta chains from one specimen sequenced in a study of cytomegalovirus exposure and HLA in healthy donors. A multiplex PCR was run with 60 Vbeta primers and 13 Jbeta primers. Clones were sequenced by immunoSEQ multiplex PCR, and TCRdb holds only the in-frame ones, with some missing. The sample includes 160,000 or so clones, 65% to 90% of them seen just once. Sequencing used PBMCs. These receptors came from a woman in her late teens or twenties in good health and CMV-seronegative.

This rearrangement joins TRBV7-9 to TRBJ2-1; the D gene is possibly TRBD1 (5 bases). CDR3 length: 17 amino acids. CDR1 is SEHNR, CDR2 FQNEAQ, per germline (reference sequence). Trimming stripped 2 bases from V and 2 bases from J, with 16 bases between. The CDR3 region is CASSLRSARVTYNEQFF. The CDR3 bases are TGTGCCAGCAGCTTAAGATCCGCCAGGGTAACCTACAATGAGCAGTTCTTC. The whole variable domain, filled in from reference TRBV7-9 and TRBJ2-1, reads DTGVSQNPRHKITKRGQNVTFRCDPISEHNRLYWYRQTLGQGPEFLTYFQNEAQLEKSRLLSDRFSAERPKGSFSTLEIQRTEQGDSAMYLCASSLRSARVTYNEQFFGPGTRLTVL.

The V gene is TRBV6-1, the J gene TRBJ2-7, with TRBD2 as a possible D gene (7 bases). Trimming took off 4 bases at V and 5 bases at J, with 15 bases between the two ends. Germline CDR1 and CDR2: MNHNS and SASEGT. The CDR3 covers 14 residues. CDR3 nucleotide sequence: TGTGCCAGCAGTGGGGGGGCGGGAGTCCACGAGCAGTACTTC. Its protein product is CASSGGAGVHEQYF.

The rearrangement links TRBV10-3 to TRBJ2-1, with 9 bases fitting TRBD2. V shed 8 bases, J shed 5 bases, and the junction held 4 bases outside the gene matches. The CDR3 has 13 residues. Germline loops: CDR1 ENHRY, CDR2 SYGVKD. CDR3 nucleotides: TGTGCCATCGGGACTAGCCGCCACAATGAGCAGTTCTTC. Translation: CAIGTSRHNEQFF.

This clone occurred a few times. The rearrangement joins TRBV6-1 to TRBJ2-7, with 7 bases aligning to TRBD1. Germline V gene data show CDR1 as MNHNS and CDR2 as SASEGT. The CDR3 covers 19 residues. The trim removed 3 bases at V and 2 bases at J, leaving 19 bases unmatched. CDR3 nucleotide sequence: TGTGCCAGCAGTGAGAATTGGAGACAGGGCGACTTCCCGCCCTACGAGCAGTACTTC. Its translation: CASSENWRQGDFPPYEQYF.

The rearrangement joins TRBV29-1 to TRBJ1-2, with 11 bases fitting TRBD1. CDR1 is SQVTM and CDR2 is ANQGSEA in the germline V gene. Trimming removed 7 bases from V and 3 bases from J; junction bases left unmatched: 10. The CDR3 spans 15 residues. CDR3 residues: CSARAWDRGDYGYTF. DNA of the CDR3: TGCAGCGCCCGAGCGTGGGACAGGGGGGACTATGGCTACACCTTC.

This chain links TRBV28 with TRBJ2-5; 7 nucleotides agree with TRBD1. Looked up from germline, CDR1 is MDHEN and CDR2 is SYDVKM. The CDR3 extends over 14 amino acids. The J segment lost 0 bases and the V segment lost 5 bases, leaving 3 bases of the junction unmatched. The CDR3 bases are TGTGCCAGCAGTCGTACAGGGGACCAAGAGACCCAGTACTTC. Translating gives CASSRTGDQETQYF.

CDR3 protein: CASSLEASGGVAGELFF. Here the CDR3 DNA reads TGTGCCAGCAGCTTAGAGGCTAGCGGGGGTGTCGCCGGGGAGCTGTTTTTT. The rearrangement joins TRBV7-6 to TRBJ2-2; TRBD2 aligns across 10 bases. V lost 1 base to trimming and J lost 6 bases; unmatched junction nucleotides: 8. Germline V lookup: CDR1 SGHVS, CDR2 FNYEAQ. The CDR3 is 17 residues long.

This chain joins TRBV19 and TRBJ2-1, with D tentatively TRBD2 (5 bases). The CDR3 contains 13 residues. Germline lookup yields CDR1 LNHDA and CDR2 SQIVND (reference sequence). V gave up 4 bases and J gave up 1 base, with 5 bases separating them. CDR3 bases: TGTGCCAGTAGTAGCGGGTCCTACAATGAGCAGTTCTTC. Its translation: CASSSGSYNEQFF. Full variable domain (rest looked up from reference TRBV19 and TRBJ2-1): DGGITQSPKYLFRKEGQNVTLSCEQNLNHDAMYWYRQDPGQGLRLIYYSQIVNDFQKGDIAEGYSVSREKKESFPLTVTSAQKNPTAFYLCASSSGSYNEQFFGPGTRLTVL.

The chain recombines TRBV2 with TRBJ2-1, with TRBD2 identical over 11 bases. Trimming at V came to 4 bases and at J to 6 bases, leaving 5 bases not matched to a gene. The CDR3 contains 15 residues. Germline V gives CDR1 SNHLY, CDR2 FYNNEI. In nucleotides, the CDR3 is TGTGCCAGCAGTGGAGGGACTAGCGGCTTCAATGAGCAGTTCTTC. Translated: CASSGGTSGFNEQFF.

V and J are TRBV28 and TRBJ1-1; D is unclear. The V end lost 3 bases, the J end lost 1 base, and 6 bases lay between the germline ends. From germline, CDR1 is MDHEN and CDR2 SYDVKM. This CDR3 is 13 amino acids long. Written as DNA, the CDR3 is TGTGCCAGCAGTTTCTCTTGGAACACTGAAGCTTTCTTT. It specifies CASSFSWNTEAFF.

V is TRBV6-1 and J is TRBJ2-7, with 8 bases identical to TRBD1. Germline CDR1 is MNHNS and CDR2 is SASEGT. Trimming took 3 bases from V and 2 from J; bases not matched to a gene: 6. The CDR3 runs 15 residues. CDR3 amino acids: CASSEEGTGTYEQYF. The DNA of the CDR3 is TGTGCCAGCAGTGAGGAGGGGACAGGAACCTACGAGCAGTACTTC.

J is TRBJ2-3 and V is TRBV5-1, with 10 bases identical to TRBD1. The CDR3 is made up of 14 amino acids. The V gene's germline CDR1 is SGHRS and CDR2 YFSETQ. Germline trimming cut 5 bases from V and 5 bases from J; bases unmatched to any gene: 5. The CDR3, as DNA: TGCGCCAGCAGTTTAGGACAGGGGGAAGATACGCAGTATTTT. Translation gives CASSLGQGEDTQYF. Full variable domain (remainder filled in from reference TRBV5-1 and TRBJ2-3): KAGVTQTPRYLIKTRGQQVTLSCSPISGHRSVSWYQQTPGQGLQFLFEYFSETQRNKGNFPGRFSGRQFSNSRSEMNVSTLELGDSALYLCASSLGQGEDTQYFGPGTRLTVL.

The chain joins TRBV19 to TRBJ2-7, with 11 bases that match TRBD1. V lost 3 bases, J lost 6 bases, and 7 bases stayed unmatched. This CDR3 has 15 residues. Germline CDR1 is LNHDA and CDR2 is SQIVND (reference sequence). CDR3 nucleotides: TGTGCCAGTAGTATTGGGGACAGGGGGAAAGGCGAGCAGTACTTC. Translating it yields CASSIGDRGKGEQYF.

The chain employs TRBV12-1 and TRBJ2-7; the DNA was not compared with TRBD2, the D call given in the table. TRBV12-1 is given as a pseudogene. The CDR3 runs to 21 residues. The CDR3 loop is CASSSTNGTHERDPISYEQYF. CDR3 DNA sequence: TGTGCCAGCAGCTCTACTAACGGGACACATGAGCGGGACCCGATTAGCTACGAGCAGTACTTC.

The chain employs TRBV6-5 and TRBJ2-1; 11 positions match TRBD2. Germline loops: CDR1 MNHEY, CDR2 SVGAGI. The CDR3 has 15 amino acids. The V and J ends lost 6 bases and 4 bases, in that order; junction bases with no gene match: 5. The CDR3 region has the DNA TGTGCCAGCAGCCGCGGGACTAGCGGTTACAATGAGCAGTTCTTC. Translated, it gives CASSRGTSGYNEQFF.

V and J are TRBV29-1 and TRBJ1-1, with TRBD1 matching over 7 bases. V shed 6 bases, J shed 4 bases, and the junction held 5 bases outside the gene matches. Germline CDR1 SQVTM, CDR2 ANQGSEA. This CDR3 is 12 amino acids long. The DNA of the CDR3 is TGCAGCGTGACAGGGTGGGTCACTGAAGCTTTCTTT. This encodes CSVTGWVTEAFF.

J is TRBJ1-2 and V is TRBV19, with 10 bases aligning to TRBD1. Germline CDR1 and CDR2: LNHDA and SQIVND (reference sequence). The CDR3 loop spans 17 amino acids. Trimming took 10 bases from V and 7 from J; bases not matched to a gene: 21. The CDR3 bases are TGTGCCACCCGTTCCCGGGACAGGGGAGATTTGGGCGCTGGCTACACCTTC. Its translation: CATRSRDRGDLGAGYTF.

The genes are TRBV28 and TRBJ2-5; D perhaps matches TRBD2 (6 bases). The CDR3 is 14 amino acids. The germline CDR1 and CDR2 sequences are MDHEN and SYDVKM. The V end was cut by 6 bases, the J end by 1 base, with 12 bases between. CDR3 sequence (DNA): TGTGCCAGCAGCCCTGGAGGGCCCCAAGAGACCCAGTACTTC. Translation gives CASSPGGPQETQYF.

This chain connects TRBV5-1 to TRBJ2-3; 10 nucleotides match TRBD1. Germline V lookup: CDR1 SGHRS, CDR2 YFSETQ. V lost 0 bases to trimming and J lost 5 bases; unmatched junction nucleotides: 6. CDR3 size: 16 residues. The CDR3 DNA reads as TGCGCCAGCAGCTTGGATGGGACAGGGGCGGAAGATACGCAGTATTTT. Translation: CASSLDGTGAEDTQYF.

The chain employs TRBV6-1 and TRBJ1-2; TRBD1 agrees at 8 bases. Unmatched junction bases numbered 12, after V lost 8 bases and J lost 7 bases. The V gene's germline CDR1 is MNHNS and CDR2 SASEGT. The CDR3 loop spans 14 amino acids. DNA of the CDR3: TGTGCCAGCGCCTACGGACAGGGAAAATTTGGCTACACCTTC. Its translation: CASAYGQGKFGYTF.

The rearrangement uses TRBV6-5 and TRBJ1-2; TRBD1 agrees at 9 bases. After removal of 4 bases from V and 9 bases from J, the junction contained 6 bases not matched to a gene. Germline CDR1 and CDR2: MNHEY and SVGAGI. The CDR3 is 13 amino acids. The CDR3: CASSSPGQGSYTF. For the CDR3, the DNA is TGTGCCAGCAGTTCCCCGGGACAGGGAAGCTACACCTTC.

The chain joins TRBV29-1 to TRBJ1-1; the D gene is possibly TRBD1 (6 bases). V was shortened by 4 bases and J by 1 base, with 7 bases between the two germline ends. Germline V gene sequence: CDR1 SQVTM, CDR2 ANQGSEA. The CDR3 is made up of 12 amino acids. Written as DNA, the CDR3 is TGCAGCGTTGTAGGGGGGAACACTGAAGCTTTCTTT. Encoded protein: CSVVGGNTEAFF.

The J gene is TRBJ1-5, the V gene TRBV7-8; 7 nucleotides agree with TRBD1. Germline CDR1 is SGHVS and CDR2 is FQNEAQ. This CDR3 spans 15 amino acids. V gave up 5 bases and J gave up 4 bases; unmatched junction bases: 8. CDR3 in DNA: TGTGCCAGCAGCCCCGACAGGGAGGAAAATCAGCCCCAGCATTTT. Translation: CASSPDREENQPQHF.

The chain carries TRBV15 and TRBJ2-1, with 7 bases matching TRBD2. Germline CDR1 is LNHNV and CDR2 is YYDKDF (reference sequence). The CDR3 loop spans 14 amino acids. V was clipped by 4 bases and J by 5 bases; unmatched bases: 5. CDR3 residues: CATSTLGGNNEQFF. In nucleotides, the CDR3 is TGTGCCACCAGCACCCTGGGAGGGAACAATGAGCAGTTCTTC.

The chain uses TRBV10-3 and TRBJ2-3; 9 bases align to TRBD2. The CDR3 is 17 amino acids. The V segment lost 0 bases and the J segment 4 bases; nucleotides outside the gene matches: 8. Germline CDR1 is ENHRY and CDR2 is SYGVKD. CDR3 DNA: TGTGCCATCAGTGAGTCTGCTGGCGGGGGGGCGGCAGATACGCAGTATTTT. It yields the protein CAISESAGGGAADTQYF.

The CDR3 coding sequence is TGCGCCAGCAGCGGTCTAGCGGGAGTGAACAATGAGCAGTTCTTC. Translated: CASSGLAGVNNEQFF. The chain combines TRBV4-1 with TRBJ2-1; 10 bases fit TRBD2. Germline lookup yields CDR1 MGHRA and CDR2 YSYEKL. The length of the CDR3 is 15 residues. J gave up 5 bases and V 5 bases, and 6 bases lay outside the gene matches.

The chain recombines TRBV11-3 with TRBJ2-7; possibly TRBD1 for D (5 bases). The CDR3 spans 15 residues. Germline V gives CDR1 SGHNT, CDR2 YENEEA. V shed 4 bases and J shed 9 bases, with 22 bases lying between them. CDR3 in amino acids: CASSSFKGFRVRQYF. The CDR3 nucleotides read TGTGCCAGCAGCTCATTCAAAGGTTTCAGGGTTCGGCAGTACTTC.

The chain joins TRBV2 to TRBJ1-1, with D unresolved. There are 13 residues in the CDR3. From germline, CDR1 is SNHLY and CDR2 FYNNEI. Trimming took off 1 base at V and 1 base at J, with 4 bases between the two ends. CDR3 DNA sequence: TGTGCCAGCAGTGAAGAGCGGAACACTGAAGCTTTCTTT. Its translation: CASSEERNTEAFF.

The rearrangement uses TRBV6-5 and TRBJ1-2, with unresolved D. The CDR3 consists of 13 residues. Trimming took 4 bases from V and 4 from J, leaving 10 bases between them. In germline, CDR1 is MNHEY, CDR2 SVGAGI. CDR3 in DNA: TGTGCCAGCAGTTCTTTACAGACCTATGGCTACACCTTC. This encodes CASSSLQTYGYTF.

The genes are TRBV6-5 and TRBJ1-4, with a tentative D call TRBD1 (5 bases). From germline, CDR1 is MNHEY and CDR2 SVGAGI. The CDR3 is made up of 14 amino acids. Between the trimmed V and J ends, which lost 0 bases and 6 bases, there was a span of 8 bases. The CDR3 DNA is TGTGCCAGCAGTTACTCGTCAGGGTATGAAAAACTGTTTTTT. Its protein is CASSYSSGYEKLFF.

This chain uses TRBV19 with TRBJ1-4; possibly TRBD1 for D (6 bases). The CDR3 spans 13 residues. The V end was cut by 4 bases, the J end by 8 bases, with 11 bases between. Per germline, CDR1 LNHDA and CDR2 SQIVND (reference sequence). The CDR3 reads CASSTTGPEKLFF. The CDR3 coding sequence is TGTGCCAGTAGTACCACAGGGCCGGAAAAACTGTTTTTT. Filled out from reference TRBV19 and TRBJ1-4, the complete variable domain reads DGGITQSPKYLFRKEGQNVTLSCEQNLNHDAMYWYRQDPGQGLRLIYYSQIVNDFQKGDIAEGYSVSREKKESFPLTVTSAQKNPTAFYLCASSTTGPEKLFFGSGTQLSVL.

V and J are TRBV29-1 and TRBJ2-5; D is undetermined. V was shortened by 4 bases and J by 2 bases, with 11 bases between the two germline ends. This CDR3 is 13 amino acids long. Per the germline V gene, CDR1 is SQVTM and CDR2 is ANQGSEA. In nucleotides, the CDR3 is TGCAGCGTTGTTACTCAGGTGCAAGAGACCCAGTACTTC. This translates into CSVVTQVQETQYF.